These 32 T cell receptor beta chains were all obtained from the same sample, sequenced in a study of regulatory T cells in long-lasting Graves disease. Building the TCR beta libraries relied on iRepertoire HTBI primers, and CDR3 regions underwent Arm-PCR. TCRdb re-analysed the multiplex PCR reads in MiXCR, keeping a single row per CDR3 protein. The sample holds roughly 400,000 distinct CDR3 sequences, less than 25% seen once. Regarding time point: persistent/refractory GD, antithyroid drugs over 5 years with positive TRAb. Generation of the TCR library employed RNA extracted from PBMCs. Material: peripheral blood mononuclear cells (PBMCs), obtained when the disease was refractory, from a patient treated with antithyroid drugs. The receptors stem from a female donor with Graves disease.

This sequence joins TRBV10-3 and TRBJ2-7; 9 bases are a match to TRBD1. The CDR3 is 12 amino acids. Looked up from germline, CDR1 is ENHRY and CDR2 is SYGVKD. V lost 8 bases, J lost 2 bases, and 1 base stayed unmatched. The CDR3 DNA reads TGTGCCATCGGGACAGGGACCTACGAGCAGTACTTC. It translates to CAIGTGTYEQYF.

In this sample, this clonotype turned up many times. The chain uses TRBV20-1 and TRBJ1-6; 7 positions agree with TRBD1. Germline V lookup: CDR1 DFQATT, CDR2 SNEGSKA (reference sequence). V lost 2 bases to trimming and J lost 5 bases; unmatched junction nucleotides: 3. CDR3 length: 14 residues. The CDR3 reads CSARLGTDNSPLHF. CDR3 sequence (DNA): TGCAGTGCTAGACTCGGGACAGATAATTCACCCCTCCACTTT.

The table lists this clonotype with many counts. V gene TRBV27 combines with J gene TRBJ1-1, with a tentative D call TRBD1 (5 bases). There are 16 residues in the CDR3. Between the trimmed V and J ends, which lost 3 bases and 3 bases, there was a span of 17 bases. CDR1 is MNHEY, CDR2 SMNVEV, per germline (reference sequence). The chain's CDR3 is CASSFHIGAFDTEAFF. The CDR3 nucleotides are TGTGCCAGCAGTTTTCATATTGGGGCCTTTGACACTGAAGCTTTCTTT.

The chain employs TRBV7-9 and TRBJ2-7; TRBD2 agrees at 10 bases. V dropped 1 base and J dropped 1; count of bases not matched to a gene: 7. The CDR3 is 17 residues long. Germline CDR1 and CDR2: SEHNR and FQNEAQ (reference sequence). The DNA of the CDR3 is TGTGCCAGCAGCTTAGGGGCTAGCGGGAGAGGGTCCTACGAGCAGTACTTC. Its protein is CASSLGASGRGSYEQYF.

As for this clonotype: At one boundary the junction diverges from the germline segment, which might be a read error. The chain joins TRBV5-1 to TRBJ1-4; no clear D gene. CDR3 length: 16 residues. CDR1 and CDR2 (germline): SGHRS, YFSETQ. The CDR3 DNA is TGCGCCAGCAGCTCGGGAGCCTGGGCAACTAATGAAAAACTGCTTTTT. This codes for CASSSGAWATNEKLLF.

The chain combines TRBV12-5 with TRBJ2-3, with TRBD2 matching 8 bases. The germline V gene encodes CDR1 LGHNT and CDR2 FRNRAP. V shed 11 bases and J 2 bases; nucleotides not matched to a gene: 9. This CDR3 comprises 14 residues. The CDR3 DNA follows: TGTGCTTCGCGCCTTAGCGGGAACACAGATACGCAGTATTTT. This sequence encodes CASRLSGNTDTQYF.

This clonotype was seen at least ten times. The chain uses TRBV6-2 or TRBV6-3 and TRBJ2-5, with 7 bases identical to TRBD2. CDR3 length: 15 amino acids. Germline trimming cut 4 bases from V and 1 base from J; bases unmatched to any gene: 6. The germline V gene encodes CDR1 MNHEY and CDR2 SVGEGT. CDR3 nucleotides: TGTGCCAGCAGTTCCGGGAGGTTAACCCAAGAGACCCAGTACTTC. As protein: CASSSGRLTQETQYF.

The chain combines TRBV19 with TRBJ1-2; the match to TRBD1 covers 8 bases. The CDR3 has 13 amino acids. V trimming: 7 bases; J trimming: 4 bases; junction bases outside the gene matches: 5. Germline V gene data show CDR1 as LNHDA and CDR2 as SQIVND (reference sequence). The CDR3 DNA sequence: TGTGCCAGTACCAGGGGGCGCGGCTATGGCTACACCTTC. It is translated as CASTRGRGYGYTF.

The rearrangement joins TRBV27 to TRBJ1-5; the D gene is possibly TRBD1 (6 bases). The CDR3 length is 17 residues. The V end was cut by 5 bases, the J end by 2 bases, with 19 bases between. Germline CDR1 MNHEY, CDR2 SMNVEV (reference sequence). The CDR3 coding sequence is TGTGCCAGCAGTAGGTGGCAGGGGAAGGGTGGCAATCAGCCCCAGCATTTT. Its protein product is CASSRWQGKGGNQPQHF.

This clonotype has ten or more counts. The V gene is TRBV27, the J gene TRBJ1-1, with a tentative D call TRBD1 (5 bases). The germline V and J ends were trimmed by 11 bases and 3 bases, with 16 bases remaining between them. Germline V gene data show CDR1 as MNHEY and CDR2 as SMNVEV (reference sequence). The length of the CDR3 is 13 residues. This CDR3 is CAPRAGTHTEAFF. DNA for the CDR3: TGTGCCCCGAGGGCCGGGACGCACACTGAAGCTTTCTTT.

This clonotype was detected ten times or more. The CDR3, as DNA: TGTGCCGGTGGCGCGGGAGTGGGAGAGCAGTACTTC. Protein sequence: CAGGAGVGEQYF. V usage is TRBV2 and J usage is TRBJ2-7; 7 bases map to TRBD2. The CDR3 contains 12 residues. Germline values: CDR1 SNHLY, CDR2 FYNNEI. V was clipped by 11 bases and J by 7 bases; unmatched bases: 11.

This clonotype has a handful of counts. The J gene is TRBJ2-2, the V gene TRBV24-1; a possible D gene is TRBD2 (5 bases). The CDR3 is 15 amino acids. Trimming stripped 4 bases from V and 4 bases from J, with 12 bases between. Germline assignment: CDR1 KGHDR and CDR2 SFDVKD. This chain's CDR3 is CATSDSGLITGELFF. The CDR3 DNA sequence: TGTGCCACCAGTGACTCCGGACTTATCACCGGGGAGCTGTTTTTT.

This clonotype was seen repeatedly, ten times or more. This chain uses TRBV2 with TRBJ1-2; 10 bases map to TRBD1. The V and J ends lost 7 bases and 3 bases, in that order; junction bases with no gene match: 5. Germline V gives CDR1 SNHLY, CDR2 FYNNEI. The CDR3 has 14 amino acids. CDR3: CASTGQGGYYGYTF. In DNA, the CDR3 is TGTGCCAGCACTGGACAGGGGGGATACTATGGCTACACCTTC.

This clonotype was seen a handful of times. The V and J genes are TRBV9 and TRBJ1-1; the match to TRBD1 covers 8 bases. The length of the CDR3 is 16 residues. V dropped 3 bases and J dropped 0; count of bases not matched to a gene: 7. In germline, CDR1 is SGDLS, CDR2 YYNGEE. The chain's CDR3 is CASSETGDPMNTEAFF. The CDR3 DNA reads as TGTGCCAGCAGCGAGACAGGGGACCCTATGAACACTGAAGCTTTCTTT.

The chain carries TRBV27 and TRBJ2-2; weak D call: TRBD1 (6 bases). Germline V gene sequence: CDR1 MNHEY, CDR2 SMNVEV (reference sequence). The CDR3 sequence is 14 residues long. The germline V and J ends were trimmed by 4 bases and 4 bases, with 10 bases remaining between them. The CDR3 is CASSYTGPTGELFF. CDR3 in DNA: TGTGCCAGCAGTTACACAGGGCCCACCGGGGAGCTGTTTTTT.

Only one count was recorded for this clonotype. The V and J genes are TRBV5-1 and TRBJ1-4; D call uncertain. In germline, CDR1 is SGHRS, CDR2 YFSETQ. V dropped 3 bases and J dropped 6 bases, with 6 bases sitting between them. The CDR3 has 12 amino acids. CDR3 amino acids: CASSSEDEKLFF. Written as DNA, the CDR3 is TGCGCCAGCAGCTCGGAGGATGAAAAACTGTTTTTT.

The chain joins TRBV10-3 to TRBJ2-1, with D perhaps being TRBD1 or TRBD2 (5 bases each). The CDR3 runs to 16 residues. CDR1 and CDR2 (germline): ENHRY, SYGVKD. Trimming left V 10 bases short and J 0 bases short, with 19 bases between. The CDR3 sequence is CASTGSGASSYNEQFF. The CDR3 DNA reads as TGTGCCAGTACAGGCAGCGGCGCGAGCTCCTACAATGAGCAGTTCTTC.

This clonotype occurred many times. This rearrangement joins TRBV6-5 to TRBJ1-2, with D perhaps TRBD1 (5 bases). The CDR3 contains 13 residues. The germline CDR1 and CDR2 sequences are MNHEY and SVGAGI. V dropped 0 bases and J dropped 7 bases, with 9 bases sitting between them. Here the CDR3 reads CASSYSGGAGYTF. The CDR3 nucleotides are TGTGCCAGCAGTTACTCGGGAGGGGCTGGCTACACCTTC.

This clonotype occurred many times. V is TRBV2 and J is TRBJ1-3, with D maybe TRBD1 (5 bases). This CDR3 comprises 16 residues. Germline V gene lookup returns CDR1 SNHLY and CDR2 FYNNEI. V was pared by 1 base and J by 0 bases, with 10 bases between. CDR3 in amino acids: CASSEGGRSSGNTIYF. CDR3 in DNA: TGTGCCAGCAGTGAAGGGGGCAGAAGCTCTGGAAACACCATATATTTT.

This clonotype was observed a few times. The V gene is TRBV12-3 or TRBV12-4, the J gene TRBJ1-2; D remains unclear. V was shortened by 5 bases and J by 6 bases, with 13 bases between the two germline ends. The CDR3 length is 13 residues. This CDR3 is CASSPLLWNGYTF. CDR3 nucleotide sequence: TGTGCCAGCAGTCCCCTGCTATGGAATGGCTACACCTTC.

The chain has TRBV14 and TRBJ2-4; no reliable D call. CDR1 is SGHDN and CDR2 is FVKESK in the germline V gene. V dropped 4 bases and J dropped 0 bases, with 13 bases sitting between them. The CDR3 is 16 amino acids. In nucleotides, the CDR3 is TGTGCCAGCAGCCCTGGGGTACGTCTAGCCAAAAACATTCAGTACTTC. It translates to CASSPGVRLAKNIQYF.

This clonotype was detected only a few times. The chain employs TRBV7-2 and TRBJ2-7, with D unclear. The CDR3 is 13 residues long. The germline CDR1 and CDR2 sequences are SGHTA and FQGNSA. Between the trimmed V and J ends, which lost 5 bases and 2 bases, there was a span of 10 bases. In nucleotides, the CDR3 is TGTGCCAGCAGCGTAGGGTCCGCCTACGAGCAGTACTTC. It encodes CASSVGSAYEQYF.

This clonotype was recorded a few times. The V call is TRBV20-1, the J call TRBJ1-3, with a possible D match to TRBD1 (5 bases). Germline lookup yields CDR1 DFQATT and CDR2 SNEGSKA (reference sequence). V lost 5 bases to trimming and J lost 4 bases, with 18 bases between them. The CDR3 contains 15 residues. CDR3 sequence: CSARTPGVEGNTIYF. For the CDR3, the DNA is TGCAGTGCTCGAACTCCGGGGGTGGAAGGAAACACCATATATTTT.

The table lists this clonotype with a few counts. The V gene is TRBV20-1, the J gene TRBJ1-5, with TRBD1 as a possible D gene (5 bases). CDR1 is DFQATT, CDR2 SNEGSKA, per germline (reference sequence). The V end was cut by 3 bases, the J end by 3 bases, with 9 bases between. The CDR3 loop spans 13 amino acids. The CDR3 sequence: CSASRGANQPQHF. The DNA of the CDR3 is TGCAGTGCTAGTAGGGGAGCCAATCAGCCCCAGCATTTT.

Only a few counts were recorded for this clonotype. The chain links TRBV7-8 to TRBJ1-1; D is perhaps TRBD1 (5 bases). Germline V gene sequence: CDR1 SGHVS, CDR2 FQNEAQ. This CDR3 comprises 15 residues. The V gene lost 4 bases and the J gene lost 2 bases, with 14 bases spanning the gap. CDR3 DNA: TGTGCCAGCAGCTCATCCGGGGCTGGAAACACTGAAGCTTTCTTT. This sequence encodes CASSSSGAGNTEAFF. Full variable domain (outside the CDR3, taken from reference TRBV7-8 and TRBJ1-1): GAGVSQSPRYKVAKRGQDVALRCDPISGHVSLFWYQQALGQGPEFLTYFQNEAQLDKSGLPSDRFFAERPEGSVSTLKIQRTQQEDSAVYLCASSSSGAGNTEAFFGQGTRLTVV.

This clonotype was seen a single time. This chain links TRBV7-2 with TRBJ2-7; 8 bases are shared with TRBD1. This CDR3 region has 15 residues. Germline lookup yields CDR1 SGHTA and CDR2 FQGNSA. The V and J ends lost 2 bases and 6 bases, in that order; junction bases with no gene match: 9. CDR3 in DNA: TGTGCCAGCAGCTTAAGTTGGACAGGGTTAACCGAGCAGTACTTC. Protein product: CASSLSWTGLTEQYF.

Concerning this clonotype itself: Since a much larger clone is just one base distant, this may be a read error. The genes are TRBV28 and TRBJ2-7; D uncertain. CDR1 is MDHEN and CDR2 is SYDVKM in the germline V gene. Between the trimmed V and J ends, which lost 2 bases and 6 bases, there was a span of 11 bases. The CDR3 runs to 13 residues. CDR3 bases: TGTGCCAGCAGTTTAGGGTTTCGATGCGAGCAGTACTTC. Amino acids: CASSLGFRCEQYF.

This clonotype was detected ten times or more. The V gene is TRBV29-1, the J gene TRBJ2-7, with unresolved D. The V gene lost 4 bases and the J gene lost 0 bases, with 16 bases spanning the gap. The CDR3 is made up of 15 amino acids. Germline-derived CDR1 and CDR2 are SQVTM and ANQGSEA. The CDR3 reads CSVVRGGARSYEQYF. For the CDR3, the DNA is TGCAGCGTTGTGAGAGGCGGAGCTCGCTCCTACGAGCAGTACTTC.

This clonotype has ten or more counts. This chain connects TRBV13 to TRBJ1-5; D unresolved. V lost 3 bases and J lost 6, with 12 bases in between. Germline V gene data show CDR1 as PRHDT and CDR2 as FYEKMQ (reference sequence). This CDR3 region has 14 residues. The CDR3 bases are TGTGCCAGCAGCTTTGGTCGATTGATTCAGCCCCAGCATTTT. The encoded protein is CASSFGRLIQPQHF. Using reference TRBV13 and TRBJ1-5 for the parts outside the CDR3, the full variable domain is AAGVIQSPRHLIKEKRETATLKCYPIPRHDTVYWYQQGPGQDPQFLISFYEKMQSDKGSIPDRFSAQQFSDYHSELNMSSLELGDSALYFCASSFGRLIQPQHFGDGTRLSIL.

This chain links TRBV7-2 with TRBJ1-1, with 9 bases aligning to TRBD1. From germline, CDR1 is SGHTA and CDR2 FQGNSA. With 5 bases clipped from V and 10 bases from J, the junction kept 8 bases outside the gene matches. The CDR3 covers 13 residues. CDR3 loop: CASSHPGQGLAFF. DNA of the CDR3: TGTGCCAGCAGCCATCCGGGACAGGGTTTAGCTTTCTTT.

The chain combines TRBV20-1 with TRBJ2-5; 9 positions match TRBD2. CDR1 and CDR2 (germline): DFQATT, SNEGSKA (reference sequence). The ends lost 3 bases at V and 1 base at J; junction bases unmatched: 6. The CDR3 is 15 residues long. CDR3 loop: CSASGLAGVQETQYF. CDR3 bases: TGCAGTGCTAGTGGATTAGCGGGGGTCCAAGAGACCCAGTACTTC.

This clonotype was detected many times. The chain uses TRBV10-3 and TRBJ2-4; unclear D gene. Germline V gene sequence: CDR1 ENHRY, CDR2 SYGVKD. CDR3 length: 15 amino acids. Trimming took off 2 bases at V and 0 bases at J, with 8 bases between the two ends. CDR3: CAISETATAKNIQYF. The CDR3 coding sequence is TGTGCCATCAGTGAGACAGCGACAGCCAAAAACATTCAGTACTTC.